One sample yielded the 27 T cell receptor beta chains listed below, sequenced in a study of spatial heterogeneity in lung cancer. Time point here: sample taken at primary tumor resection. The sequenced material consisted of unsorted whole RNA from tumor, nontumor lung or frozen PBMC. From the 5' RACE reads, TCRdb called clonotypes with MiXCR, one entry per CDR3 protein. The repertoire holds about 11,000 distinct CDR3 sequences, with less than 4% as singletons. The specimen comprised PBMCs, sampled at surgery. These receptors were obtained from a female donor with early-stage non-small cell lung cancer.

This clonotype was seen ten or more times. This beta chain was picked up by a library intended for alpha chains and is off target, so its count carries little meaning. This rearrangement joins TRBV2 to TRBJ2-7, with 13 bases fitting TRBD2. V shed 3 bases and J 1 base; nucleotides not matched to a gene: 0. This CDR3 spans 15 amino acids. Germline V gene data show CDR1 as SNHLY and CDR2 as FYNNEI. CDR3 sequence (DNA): TGTGCCAGCAGTGAGGGACTAGCGGGGTCCTACGAGCAGTACTTC. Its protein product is CASSEGLAGSYEQYF.

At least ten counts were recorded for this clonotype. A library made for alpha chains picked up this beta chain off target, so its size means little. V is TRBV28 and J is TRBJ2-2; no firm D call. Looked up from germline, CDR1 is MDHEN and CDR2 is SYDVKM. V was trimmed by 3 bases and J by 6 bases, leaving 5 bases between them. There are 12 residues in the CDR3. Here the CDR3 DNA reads TGTGCCAGCAGTTTTGGGCCCGGGGAGCTGTTTTTT. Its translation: CASSFGPGELFF.

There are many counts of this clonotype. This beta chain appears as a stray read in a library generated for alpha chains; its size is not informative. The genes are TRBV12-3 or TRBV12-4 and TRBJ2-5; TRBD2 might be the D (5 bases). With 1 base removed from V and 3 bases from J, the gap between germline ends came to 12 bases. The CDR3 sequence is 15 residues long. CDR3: CASSLGTHPEETQYF. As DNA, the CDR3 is TGTGCCAGCAGTTTAGGGACTCACCCTGAAGAGACCCAGTACTTC.

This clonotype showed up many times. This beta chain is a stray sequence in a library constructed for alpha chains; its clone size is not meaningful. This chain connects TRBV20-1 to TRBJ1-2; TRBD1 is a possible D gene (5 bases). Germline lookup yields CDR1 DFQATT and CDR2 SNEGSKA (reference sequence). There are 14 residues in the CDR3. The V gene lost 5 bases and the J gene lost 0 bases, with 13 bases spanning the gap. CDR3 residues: CSAADRSSNYGYTF. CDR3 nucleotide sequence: TGCAGTGCTGCCGACAGATCCTCTAACTATGGCTACACCTTC.

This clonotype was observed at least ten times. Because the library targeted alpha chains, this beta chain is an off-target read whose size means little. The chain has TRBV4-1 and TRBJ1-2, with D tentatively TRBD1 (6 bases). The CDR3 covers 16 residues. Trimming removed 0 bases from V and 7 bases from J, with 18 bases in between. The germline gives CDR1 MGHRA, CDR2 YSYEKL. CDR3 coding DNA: TGCGCCAGCAGCCAAGAGCACGGACTGGGGGCTGCTGGCTACACCTTC. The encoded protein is CASSQEHGLGAAGYTF.

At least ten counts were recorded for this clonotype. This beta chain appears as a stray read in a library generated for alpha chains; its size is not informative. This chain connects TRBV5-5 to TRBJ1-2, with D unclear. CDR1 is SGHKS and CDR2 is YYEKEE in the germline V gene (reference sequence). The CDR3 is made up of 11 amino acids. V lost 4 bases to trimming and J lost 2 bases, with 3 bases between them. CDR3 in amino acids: CASSLNYGYTF. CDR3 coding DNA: TGTGCCAGCAGCCTAAACTATGGCTACACCTTC.

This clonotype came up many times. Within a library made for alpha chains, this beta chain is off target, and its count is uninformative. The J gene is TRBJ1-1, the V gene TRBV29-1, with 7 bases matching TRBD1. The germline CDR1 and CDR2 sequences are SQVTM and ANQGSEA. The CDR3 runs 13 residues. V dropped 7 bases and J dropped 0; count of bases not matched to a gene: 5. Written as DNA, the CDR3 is TGCAGCGGTGTGAGGGGGCTGAACACTGAAGCTTTCTTT. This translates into CSGVRGLNTEAFF.

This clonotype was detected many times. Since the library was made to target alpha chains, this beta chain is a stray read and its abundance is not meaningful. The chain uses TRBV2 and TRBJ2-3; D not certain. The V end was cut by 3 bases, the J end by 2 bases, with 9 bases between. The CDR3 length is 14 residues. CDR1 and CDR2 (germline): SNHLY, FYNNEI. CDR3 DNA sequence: TGTGCCAGCAGTGAGGGCATAGACACAGATACGCAGTATTTT. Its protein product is CASSEGIDTDTQYF.

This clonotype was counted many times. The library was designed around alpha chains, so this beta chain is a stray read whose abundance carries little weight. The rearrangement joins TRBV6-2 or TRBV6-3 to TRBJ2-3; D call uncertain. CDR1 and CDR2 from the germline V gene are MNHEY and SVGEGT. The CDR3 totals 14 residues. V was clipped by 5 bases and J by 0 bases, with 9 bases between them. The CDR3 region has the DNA TGTGCCAGCAGTCAGGACCCTAGCACAGATACGCAGTATTTT. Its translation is CASSQDPSTDTQYF.

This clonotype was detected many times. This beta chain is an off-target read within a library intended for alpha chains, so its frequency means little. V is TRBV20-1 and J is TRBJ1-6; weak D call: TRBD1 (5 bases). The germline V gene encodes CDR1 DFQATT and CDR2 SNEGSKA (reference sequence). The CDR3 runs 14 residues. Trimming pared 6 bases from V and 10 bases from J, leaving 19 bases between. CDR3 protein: CSASREVKGSPLHF. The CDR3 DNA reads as TGCAGTGCCTCCAGGGAGGTAAAGGGATCACCCCTCCACTTT.

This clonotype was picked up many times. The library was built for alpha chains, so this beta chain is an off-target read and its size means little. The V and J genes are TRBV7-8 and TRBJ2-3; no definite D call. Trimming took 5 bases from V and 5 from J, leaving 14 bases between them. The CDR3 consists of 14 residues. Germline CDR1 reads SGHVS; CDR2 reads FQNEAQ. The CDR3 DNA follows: TGTGCCAGCAGCCCCCAGCCAAGAGGAGATACGCAGTATTTT. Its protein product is CASSPQPRGDTQYF.

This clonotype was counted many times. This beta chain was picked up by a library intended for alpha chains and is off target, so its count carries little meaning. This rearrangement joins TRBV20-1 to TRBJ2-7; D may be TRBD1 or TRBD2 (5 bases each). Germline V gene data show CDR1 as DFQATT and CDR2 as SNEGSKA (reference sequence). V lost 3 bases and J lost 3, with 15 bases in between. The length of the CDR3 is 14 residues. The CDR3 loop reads CSARVRERGYEQYF. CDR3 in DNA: TGCAGTGCTAGGGTCCGGGAAAGGGGCTACGAGCAGTACTTC.

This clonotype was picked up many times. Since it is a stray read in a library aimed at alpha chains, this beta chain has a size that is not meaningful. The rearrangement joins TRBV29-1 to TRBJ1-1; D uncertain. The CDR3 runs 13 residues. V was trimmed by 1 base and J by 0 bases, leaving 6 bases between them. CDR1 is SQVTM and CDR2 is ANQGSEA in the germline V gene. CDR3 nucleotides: TGCAGCGTTGAAGCGGCCATGAACACTGAAGCTTTCTTT. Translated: CSVEAAMNTEAFF.

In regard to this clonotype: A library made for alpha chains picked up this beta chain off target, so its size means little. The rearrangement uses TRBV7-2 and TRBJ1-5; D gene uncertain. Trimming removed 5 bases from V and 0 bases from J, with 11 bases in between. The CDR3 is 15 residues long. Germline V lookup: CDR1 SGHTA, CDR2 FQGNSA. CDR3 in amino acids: CASSPRTDSNQPQHF. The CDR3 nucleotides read TGTGCCAGCAGCCCGAGGACTGATAGCAATCAGCCCCAGCATTTT.

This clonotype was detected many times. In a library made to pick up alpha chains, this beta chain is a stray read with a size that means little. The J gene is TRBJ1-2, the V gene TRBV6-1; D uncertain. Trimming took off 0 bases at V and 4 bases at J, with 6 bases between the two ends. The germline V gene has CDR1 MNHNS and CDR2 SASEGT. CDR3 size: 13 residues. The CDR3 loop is CASSEAGFYGYTF. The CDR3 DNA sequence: TGTGCCAGCAGTGAAGCAGGTTTCTATGGCTACACCTTC.

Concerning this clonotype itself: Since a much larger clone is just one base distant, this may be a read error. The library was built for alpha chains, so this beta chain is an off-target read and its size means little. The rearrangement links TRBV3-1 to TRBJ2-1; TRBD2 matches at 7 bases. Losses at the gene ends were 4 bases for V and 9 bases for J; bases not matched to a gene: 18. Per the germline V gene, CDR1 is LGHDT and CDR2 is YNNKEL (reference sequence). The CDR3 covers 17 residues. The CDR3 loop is CASSPFRLAEGPGEQFF. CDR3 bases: TGTGCCAGCAGCCCCTTTCGGCTAGCGGAAGGGCCGGGTGAGCAGTTCTTC.

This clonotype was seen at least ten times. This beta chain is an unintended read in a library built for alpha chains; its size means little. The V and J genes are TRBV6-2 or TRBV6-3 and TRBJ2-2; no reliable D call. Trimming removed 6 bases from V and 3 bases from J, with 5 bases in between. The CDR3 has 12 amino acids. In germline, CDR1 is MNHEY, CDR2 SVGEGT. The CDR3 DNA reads TGTGCCAGCAGCTCCTACACCGGGGAGCTGTTTTTT. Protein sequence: CASSSYTGELFF.

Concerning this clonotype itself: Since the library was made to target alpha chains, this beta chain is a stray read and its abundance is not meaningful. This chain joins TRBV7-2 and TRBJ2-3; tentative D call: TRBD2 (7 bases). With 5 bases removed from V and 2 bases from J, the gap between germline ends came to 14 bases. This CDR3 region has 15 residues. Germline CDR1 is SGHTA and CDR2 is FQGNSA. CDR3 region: CASSPYGGPTDTQYF. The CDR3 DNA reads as TGTGCCAGCAGCCCTTACGGGGGGCCCACAGATACGCAGTATTTT.

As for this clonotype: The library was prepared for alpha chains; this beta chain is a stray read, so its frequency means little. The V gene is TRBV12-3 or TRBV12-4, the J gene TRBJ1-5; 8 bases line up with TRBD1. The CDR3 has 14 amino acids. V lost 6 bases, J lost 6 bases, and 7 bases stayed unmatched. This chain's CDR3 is CASSETGAVQPQHF. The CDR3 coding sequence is TGTGCCAGCAGCGAGACAGGGGCCGTTCAGCCCCAGCATTTT.

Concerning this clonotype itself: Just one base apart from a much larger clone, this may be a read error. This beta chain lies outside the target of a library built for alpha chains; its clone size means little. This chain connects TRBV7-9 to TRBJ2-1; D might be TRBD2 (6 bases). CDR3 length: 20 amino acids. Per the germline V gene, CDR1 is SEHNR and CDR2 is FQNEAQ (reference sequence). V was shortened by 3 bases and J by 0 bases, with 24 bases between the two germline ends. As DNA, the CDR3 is TGTGCCAGCAGCTTGGTGGGAGGCCTCCCGATTATCAGCTCCTACAATGAGCAGTTCTTC. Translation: CASSLVGGLPIISSYNEQFF.

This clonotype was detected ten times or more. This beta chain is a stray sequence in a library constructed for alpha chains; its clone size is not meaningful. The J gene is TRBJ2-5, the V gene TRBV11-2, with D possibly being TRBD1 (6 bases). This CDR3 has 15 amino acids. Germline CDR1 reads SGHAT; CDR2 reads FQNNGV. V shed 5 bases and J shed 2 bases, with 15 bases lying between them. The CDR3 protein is CASSPQGHPQETQYF. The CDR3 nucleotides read TGTGCCAGCAGCCCACAGGGTCACCCTCAAGAGACCCAGTACTTC.

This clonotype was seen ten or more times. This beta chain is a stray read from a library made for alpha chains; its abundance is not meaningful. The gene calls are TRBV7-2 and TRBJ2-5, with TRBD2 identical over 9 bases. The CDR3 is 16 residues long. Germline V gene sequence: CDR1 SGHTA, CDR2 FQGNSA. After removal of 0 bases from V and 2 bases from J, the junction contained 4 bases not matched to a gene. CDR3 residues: CASSLAPTSGQETQYF. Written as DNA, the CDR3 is TGTGCCAGCAGCTTAGCGCCGACTAGCGGTCAAGAGACCCAGTACTTC.

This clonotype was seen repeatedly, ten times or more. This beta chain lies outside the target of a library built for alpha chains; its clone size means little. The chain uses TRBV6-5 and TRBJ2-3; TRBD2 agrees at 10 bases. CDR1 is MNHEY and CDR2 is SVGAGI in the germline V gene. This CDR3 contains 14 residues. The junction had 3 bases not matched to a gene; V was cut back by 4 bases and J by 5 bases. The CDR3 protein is CASSSPSGGDTQYF. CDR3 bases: TGTGCCAGCAGTTCCCCTAGCGGGGGAGATACGCAGTATTTT.

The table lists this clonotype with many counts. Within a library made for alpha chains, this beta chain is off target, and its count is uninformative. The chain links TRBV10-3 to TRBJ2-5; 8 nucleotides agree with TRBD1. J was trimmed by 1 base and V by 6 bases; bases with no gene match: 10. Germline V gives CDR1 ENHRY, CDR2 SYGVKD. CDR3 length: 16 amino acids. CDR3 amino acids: CAISAGQGSFQETQYF. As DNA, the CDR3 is TGTGCCATCAGCGCAGGACAGGGCAGTTTCCAAGAGACCCAGTACTTC.

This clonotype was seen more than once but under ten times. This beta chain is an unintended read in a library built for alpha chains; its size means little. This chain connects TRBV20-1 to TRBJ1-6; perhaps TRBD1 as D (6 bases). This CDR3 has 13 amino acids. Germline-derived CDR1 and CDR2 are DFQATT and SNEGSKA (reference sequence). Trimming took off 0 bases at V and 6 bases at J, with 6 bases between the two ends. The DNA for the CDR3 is TGCAGTGCTAGAGAACAGGGTAATTCACCCCTCCACTTT. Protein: CSAREQGNSPLHF.

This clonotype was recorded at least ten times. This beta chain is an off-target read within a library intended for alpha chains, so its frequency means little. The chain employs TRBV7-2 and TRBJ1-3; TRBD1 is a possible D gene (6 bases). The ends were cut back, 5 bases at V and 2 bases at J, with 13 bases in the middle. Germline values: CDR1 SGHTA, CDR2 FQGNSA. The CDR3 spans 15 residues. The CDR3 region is CASSIGGATGNTIYF. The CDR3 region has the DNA TGTGCCAGCAGCATAGGGGGGGCGACTGGAAACACCATATATTTT.

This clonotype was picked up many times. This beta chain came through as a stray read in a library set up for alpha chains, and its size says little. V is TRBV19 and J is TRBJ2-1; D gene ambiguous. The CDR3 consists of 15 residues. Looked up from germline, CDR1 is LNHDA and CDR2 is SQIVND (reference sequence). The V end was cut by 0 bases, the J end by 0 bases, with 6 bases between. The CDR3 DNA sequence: TGTGCCAGTAGTATAGATGCGAGCTCCTACAATGAGCAGTTCTTC. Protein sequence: CASSIDASSYNEQFF.